This T cell receptor (beta chain) comes out of a study of T cell responses to AZD1222 COVID-19 vaccine. Findings and limits, study-wide: The repertoires were collected only after the peak T cell response. The number of AZD1222 recipients seropositive at baseline was only six.

Sequencing used immunoSEQ multiplex PCR; TCRdb keeps in-frame clones, though not all of them. The sample consists of over 95,000 clones, more than 70% of them appearing once. Comment on this clone: Its antigen is unknown.

This CDR3 is 19 amino acids long. V was pared by 2 bases and J by 2 bases, with 13 bases of the junction left unmatched. The germline V gene encodes CDR1 KGHSH and CDR2 LQKENI. The source is an adult who received the AZD1222 COVID-19 vaccine. This sequence joins TRBV18 and TRBJ1-5, with 9 bases matching TRBD1. The source material was peripheral blood, sampled 28 days after the second AZD1222 dose. In DNA form, the CDR3 reads TGTGCCAGCTCACCAGGGGGACAGGGCGTGGGGTTAGGCAATCAGCCCCAGCATTTT. It yields the protein CASSPGGQGVGLGNQPQHF.